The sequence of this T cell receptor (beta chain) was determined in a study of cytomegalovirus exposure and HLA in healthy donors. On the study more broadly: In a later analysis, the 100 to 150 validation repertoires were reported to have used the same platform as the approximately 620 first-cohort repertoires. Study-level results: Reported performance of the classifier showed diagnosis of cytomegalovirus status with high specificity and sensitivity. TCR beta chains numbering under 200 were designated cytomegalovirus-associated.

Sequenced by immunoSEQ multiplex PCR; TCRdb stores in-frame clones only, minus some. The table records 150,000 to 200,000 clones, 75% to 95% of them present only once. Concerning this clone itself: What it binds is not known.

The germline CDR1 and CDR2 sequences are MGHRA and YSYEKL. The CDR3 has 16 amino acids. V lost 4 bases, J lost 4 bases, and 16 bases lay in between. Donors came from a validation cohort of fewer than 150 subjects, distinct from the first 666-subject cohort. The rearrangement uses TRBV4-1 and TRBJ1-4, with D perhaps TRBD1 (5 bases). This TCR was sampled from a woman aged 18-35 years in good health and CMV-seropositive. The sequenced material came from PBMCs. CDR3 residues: CASSPPRGILNEKLFF. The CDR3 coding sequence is TGCGCCAGCAGCCCCCCCCGGGGGATTCTTAATGAAAAACTGTTTTTT.